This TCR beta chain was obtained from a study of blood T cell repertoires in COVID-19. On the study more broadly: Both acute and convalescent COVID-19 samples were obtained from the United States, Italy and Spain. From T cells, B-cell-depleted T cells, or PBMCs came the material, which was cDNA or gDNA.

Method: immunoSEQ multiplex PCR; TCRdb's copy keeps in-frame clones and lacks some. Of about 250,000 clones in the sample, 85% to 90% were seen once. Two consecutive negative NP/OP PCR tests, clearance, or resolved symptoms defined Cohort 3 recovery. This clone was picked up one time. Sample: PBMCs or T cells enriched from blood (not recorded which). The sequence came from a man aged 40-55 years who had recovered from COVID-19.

The CDR3 DNA is TGCAGCGTCGAGCAGGGGGCGCACGGCGAGCAGTACTTC. Amino acids: CSVEQGAHGEQYF. The chain is built from TRBV29-1 and TRBJ2-7; TRBD1 agrees at 8 bases. The germline CDR1 and CDR2 sequences are SQVTM and ANQGSEA. After removal of 6 bases from V and 6 bases from J, the junction contained 10 bases not matched to a gene. The length of the CDR3 is 13 residues.